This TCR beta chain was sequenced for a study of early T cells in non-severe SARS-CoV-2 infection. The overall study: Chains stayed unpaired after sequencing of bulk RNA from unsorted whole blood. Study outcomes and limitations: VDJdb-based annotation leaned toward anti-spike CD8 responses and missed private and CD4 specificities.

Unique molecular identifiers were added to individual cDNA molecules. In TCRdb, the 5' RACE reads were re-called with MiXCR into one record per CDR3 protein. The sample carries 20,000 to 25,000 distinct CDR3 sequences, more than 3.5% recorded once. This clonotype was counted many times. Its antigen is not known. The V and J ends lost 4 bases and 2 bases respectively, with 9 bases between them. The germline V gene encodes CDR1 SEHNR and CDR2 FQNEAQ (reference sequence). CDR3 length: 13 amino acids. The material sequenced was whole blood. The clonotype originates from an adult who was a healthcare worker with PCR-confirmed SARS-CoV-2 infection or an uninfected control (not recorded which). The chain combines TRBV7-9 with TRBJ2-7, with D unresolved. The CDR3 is CASSSSPTYEQYF. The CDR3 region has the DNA TGTGCCAGCAGCTCCTCCCCTACCTACGAGCAGTACTTC.